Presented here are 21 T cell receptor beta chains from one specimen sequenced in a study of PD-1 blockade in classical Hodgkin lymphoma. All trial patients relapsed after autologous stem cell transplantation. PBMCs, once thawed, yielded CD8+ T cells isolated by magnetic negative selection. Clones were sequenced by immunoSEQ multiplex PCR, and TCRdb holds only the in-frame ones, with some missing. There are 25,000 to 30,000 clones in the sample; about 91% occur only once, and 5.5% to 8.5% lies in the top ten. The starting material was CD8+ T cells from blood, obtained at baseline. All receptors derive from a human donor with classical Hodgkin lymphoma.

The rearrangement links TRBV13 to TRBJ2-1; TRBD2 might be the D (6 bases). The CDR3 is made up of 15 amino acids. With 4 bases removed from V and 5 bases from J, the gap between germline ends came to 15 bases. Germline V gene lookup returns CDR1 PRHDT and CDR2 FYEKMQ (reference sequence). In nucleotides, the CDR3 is TGTGCCAGCAGCTCCCGGGGGACTCCTAACAATGAGCAGTTCTTC. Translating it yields CASSSRGTPNNEQFF.

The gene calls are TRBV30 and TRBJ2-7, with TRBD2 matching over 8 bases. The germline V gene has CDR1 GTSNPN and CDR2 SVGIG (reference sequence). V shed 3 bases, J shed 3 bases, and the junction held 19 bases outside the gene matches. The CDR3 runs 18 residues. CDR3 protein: CAWSVLRSSGRAHYEQYF. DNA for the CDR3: TGTGCCTGGAGCGTCCTAAGGTCAAGCGGGAGAGCCCACTACGAGCAGTACTTC.

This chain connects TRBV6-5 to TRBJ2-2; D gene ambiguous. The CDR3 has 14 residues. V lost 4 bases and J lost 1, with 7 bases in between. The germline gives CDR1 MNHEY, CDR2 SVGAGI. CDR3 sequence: CASSLGWNTGELFF. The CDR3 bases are TGTGCCAGCAGTTTAGGGTGGAACACCGGGGAGCTGTTTTTT.

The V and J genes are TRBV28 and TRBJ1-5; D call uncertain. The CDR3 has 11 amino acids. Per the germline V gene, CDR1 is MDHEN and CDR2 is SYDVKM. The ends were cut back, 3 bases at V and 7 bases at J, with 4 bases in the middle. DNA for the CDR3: TGTGCCAGCAGTTTCGGGCAGCCCCAGCATTTT. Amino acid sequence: CASSFGQPQHF.

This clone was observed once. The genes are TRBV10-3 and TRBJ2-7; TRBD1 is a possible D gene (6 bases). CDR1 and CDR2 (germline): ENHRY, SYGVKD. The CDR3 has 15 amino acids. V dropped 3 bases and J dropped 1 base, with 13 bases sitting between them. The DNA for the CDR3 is TGTGCCATCAGTGATGAAGTCCAGGGGTCCTACGAGCAGTACTTC. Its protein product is CAISDEVQGSYEQYF.

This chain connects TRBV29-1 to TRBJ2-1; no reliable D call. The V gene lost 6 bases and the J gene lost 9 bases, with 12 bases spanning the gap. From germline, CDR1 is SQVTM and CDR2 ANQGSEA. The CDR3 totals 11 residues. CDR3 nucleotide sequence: TGCAGCGTGCGATTAGGTCCTGAGCAGTTCTTC. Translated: CSVRLGPEQFF.

CDR3 nucleotide sequence: TGTGCCAGCAGTATACCGACAGGGCCCTATGGCTACACCTTC. This translates into CASSIPTGPYGYTF. This sequence joins TRBV6-1 and TRBJ1-2; 7 nucleotides align to TRBD1. The trim removed 5 bases at V and 4 bases at J, leaving 7 bases unmatched. Germline CDR1 and CDR2: MNHNS and SASEGT. This CDR3 is 14 amino acids long.

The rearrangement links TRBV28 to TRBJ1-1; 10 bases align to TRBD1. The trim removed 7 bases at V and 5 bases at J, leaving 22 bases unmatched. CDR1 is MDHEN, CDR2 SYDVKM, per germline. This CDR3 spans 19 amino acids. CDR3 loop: CASTHIDWTGGARDTEAFF. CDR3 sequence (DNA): TGTGCCAGCACGCACATCGATTGGACAGGGGGGGCTCGGGATACTGAAGCTTTCTTT. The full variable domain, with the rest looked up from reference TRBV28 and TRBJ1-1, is DVKVTQSSRYLVKRTGEKVFLECVQDMDHENMFWYRQDPGLGLRLIYFSYDVKMKEKGDIPEGYSVSREKKERFSLILESASTNQTSMYLCASTHIDWTGGARDTEAFFGQGTRLTVV.

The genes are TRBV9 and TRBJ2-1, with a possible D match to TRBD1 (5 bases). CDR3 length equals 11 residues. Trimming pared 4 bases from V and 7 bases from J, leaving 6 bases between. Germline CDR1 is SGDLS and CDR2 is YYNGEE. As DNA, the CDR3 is TGTGCCAGCAGCCCAGGGAATGAGCAGTTCTTC. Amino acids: CASSPGNEQFF.

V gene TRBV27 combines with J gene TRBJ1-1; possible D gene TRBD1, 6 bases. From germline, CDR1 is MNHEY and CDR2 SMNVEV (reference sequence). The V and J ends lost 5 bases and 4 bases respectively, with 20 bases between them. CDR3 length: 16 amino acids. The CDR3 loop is CASSGSGEDVTTEAFF. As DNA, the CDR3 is TGTGCCAGCAGTGGGTCAGGGGAAGATGTGACCACTGAAGCTTTCTTT.

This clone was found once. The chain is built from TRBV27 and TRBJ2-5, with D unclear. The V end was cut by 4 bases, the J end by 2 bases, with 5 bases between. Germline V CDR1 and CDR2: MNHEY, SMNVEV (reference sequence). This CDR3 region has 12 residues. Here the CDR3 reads CASSSKQETQYF. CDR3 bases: TGTGCCAGCAGTTCCAAACAAGAGACCCAGTACTTC.

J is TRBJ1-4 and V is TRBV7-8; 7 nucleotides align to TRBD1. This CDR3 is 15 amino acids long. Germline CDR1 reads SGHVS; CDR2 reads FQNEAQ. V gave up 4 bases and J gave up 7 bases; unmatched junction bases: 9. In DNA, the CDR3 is TGTGCCAGCAGCTGGGGGACAGTTGTTTCTGAAAAACTGTTTTTT. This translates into CASSWGTVVSEKLFF.

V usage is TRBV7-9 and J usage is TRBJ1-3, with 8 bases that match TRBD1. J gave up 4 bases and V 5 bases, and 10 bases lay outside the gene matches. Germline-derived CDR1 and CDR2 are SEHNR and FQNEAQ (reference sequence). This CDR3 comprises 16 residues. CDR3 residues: CASSENAQGAGNTIYF. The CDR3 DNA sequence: TGTGCCAGCAGCGAAAACGCCCAGGGGGCAGGAAACACCATATATTTT.

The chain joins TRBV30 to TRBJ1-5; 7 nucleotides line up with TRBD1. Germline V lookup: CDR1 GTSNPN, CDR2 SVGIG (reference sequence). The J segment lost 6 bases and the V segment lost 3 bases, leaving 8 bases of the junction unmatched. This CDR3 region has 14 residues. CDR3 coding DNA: TGTGCCTGGAGCGTAACAGGGGCCGGTCAGCCCCAGCATTTT. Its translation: CAWSVTGAGQPQHF.

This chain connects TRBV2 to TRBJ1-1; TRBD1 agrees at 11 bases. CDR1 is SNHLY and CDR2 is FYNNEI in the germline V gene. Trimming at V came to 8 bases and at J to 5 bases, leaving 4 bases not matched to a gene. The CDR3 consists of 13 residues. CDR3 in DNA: TGTGCCAGCTTGGACAGGGGGCGGACTGAAGCTTTCTTT. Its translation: CASLDRGRTEAFF. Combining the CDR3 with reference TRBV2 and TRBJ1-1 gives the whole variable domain EPEVTQTPSHQVTQMGQEVILRCVPISNHLYFYWYRQILGQKVEFLVSFYNNEISEKSEIFDDQFSVERPDGSNFTLKIRSTKLEDSAMYFCASLDRGRTEAFFGQGTRLTVV.

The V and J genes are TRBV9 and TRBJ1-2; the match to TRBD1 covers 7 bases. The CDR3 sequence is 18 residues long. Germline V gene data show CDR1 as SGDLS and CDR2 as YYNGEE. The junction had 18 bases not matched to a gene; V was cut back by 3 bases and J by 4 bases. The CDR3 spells CASSGAGGETDRSYGYTF. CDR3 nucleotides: TGTGCCAGCAGCGGAGCCGGAGGGGAAACGGACAGGTCCTATGGCTACACCTTC. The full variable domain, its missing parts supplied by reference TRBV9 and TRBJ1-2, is DSGVTQTPKHLITATGQRVTLRCSPRSGDLSVYWYQQSLDQGLQFLIQYYNGEERAKGNILERFSAQQFPDLHSELNLSSLELGDSALYFCASSGAGGETDRSYGYTFGSGTRLTVV.

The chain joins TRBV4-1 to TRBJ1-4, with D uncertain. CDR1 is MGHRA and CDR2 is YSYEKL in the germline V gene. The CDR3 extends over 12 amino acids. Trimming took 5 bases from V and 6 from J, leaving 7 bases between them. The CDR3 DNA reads TGCGCCAGCAGCAGCCTAGATGAAAAACTGTTTTTT. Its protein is CASSSLDEKLFF.

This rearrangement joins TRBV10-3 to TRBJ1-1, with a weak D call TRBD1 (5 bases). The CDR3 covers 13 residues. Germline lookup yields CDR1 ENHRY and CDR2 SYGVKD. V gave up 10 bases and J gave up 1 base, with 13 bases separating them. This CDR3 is CATDDTGNTEAFF. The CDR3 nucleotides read TGTGCCACCGACGACACAGGGAACACTGAAGCTTTCTTT.

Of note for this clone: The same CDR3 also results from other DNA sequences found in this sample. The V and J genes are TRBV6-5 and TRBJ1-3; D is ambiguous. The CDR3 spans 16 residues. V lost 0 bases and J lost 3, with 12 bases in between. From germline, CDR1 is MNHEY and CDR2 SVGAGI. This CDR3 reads CASSYSTGGGGNTIYF. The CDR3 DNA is TGTGCCAGCAGTTACTCGACGGGAGGAGGTGGAAACACCATATATTTT.

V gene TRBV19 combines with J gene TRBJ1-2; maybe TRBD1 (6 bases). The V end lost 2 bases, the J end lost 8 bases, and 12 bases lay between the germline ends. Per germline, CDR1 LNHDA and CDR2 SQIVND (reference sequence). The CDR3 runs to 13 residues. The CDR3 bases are TGTGCCAGTAGTATAACACAGGGCAGAGGCTACACCTTC. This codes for CASSITQGRGYTF.

The CDR3 sequence: CASSWTDGEQFF. The DNA for the CDR3 is TGCGCCAGCAGCTGGACGGATGGGGAGCAGTTCTTC. This chain links TRBV5-1 with TRBJ2-1; no reliable D call. The CDR3 loop spans 12 amino acids. V was clipped by 3 bases and J by 10 bases, with 11 bases between them. Germline V CDR1 and CDR2: SGHRS, YFSETQ.